This T cell receptor (beta chain) is drawn from a study of cytomegalovirus exposure and HLA in healthy donors. Study-level background: HLA-typed donors were the source of around 85 million unique TCRs held in an early data release. Study-level findings and limits: Later analysis found that TCR beta chains associated with HLA were more clonally expanded than other, equally common chains. In an earlier analysis, most TCR beta V segments were productive about 87% or about 30% of the time. Three chains linked to CMV were shown in vitro to be specific for CMV antigens.

As to this clone: Antigen specificity is unknown.

Vbeta (60) and Jbeta (13) primers were used in the PCR. Libraries were prepared by immunoSEQ multiplex PCR; TCRdb keeps only in-frame clonotypes and omits some of them. This table has fewer than 200,000 clones, roughly 85% appearing once. Per germline, CDR1 SGHRS and CDR2 YFSETQ. The ends were cut back, 4 bases at V and 0 bases at J, with 13 bases in the middle. This CDR3 has 16 amino acids. The sequence was obtained from a woman between 18 and 29 years old in good health and CMV-seronegative. The chain uses TRBV5-1 and TRBJ2-2; D call uncertain. The sequenced sample was PBMCs. The CDR3 DNA is TGCGCCAGCAGCCCACGAGGCAGCGCGAACACCGGGGAGCTGTTTTTT. Encoded protein: CASSPRGSANTGELFF.